This is a list of T cell receptor beta chains from one sample in a study of CD8+ T cells in alopecia areata. The table came from immunoSEQ multiplex PCR; TCRdb's copy has only in-frame clones and leaves some out. The table lists some 100,000 clones, roughly two fifths of them singletons. Sequenced material: CD4+ T cells sorted from blood. These receptors were taken from a human donor with alopecia areata. Both conserved end residues are part of each CDR3. Fields, in order: V gene, D gene, J gene, clone size, CDR3 protein, CDR3 DNA. The D gene is left open where the match is weak. The size field is filled for only some rows; it gives once, few, many or a size class.

V: TRBV29-1; D: .; J: TRBJ2-3; size: few; CDR3: CSVGAGFTDTQYF; DNA: TGCAGCGTTGGGGCGGGCTTCACAGATACGCAGTATTTT
V: TRBV5-1; D: .; J: TRBJ2-5; size: .; CDR3: CASSWAEGTQYF; DNA: TGCGCCAGCTCGTGGGCCGAAGGGACCCAGTACTTC
V: TRBV2; D: TRBD2; J: TRBJ2-5; size: .; CDR3: CASRRREGPRETQYF; DNA: TGTGCCAGCAGAAGGCGGGAGGGCCCTCGGGAGACCCAGTACTTC
V: TRBV7-8; D: .; J: TRBJ2-7; size: few; CDR3: CASSPTALSYEQYF; DNA: TGTGCCAGCAGCCCCACAGCCCTCTCCTACGAGCAGTACTTC
V: TRBV2; D: TRBD2; J: TRBJ2-3; size: .; CDR3: CASSPSGGLSTDTQYF; DNA: TGTGCCAGCAGTCCAAGCGGGGGACTTAGCACAGATACGCAGTATTTT
V: TRBV29-1; D: TRBD2; J: TRBJ2-5; size: .; CDR3: CSVEGAGEETQYF; DNA: TGCAGCGTTGAAGGGGCGGGGGAAGAGACCCAGTACTTC
V: TRBV27; D: TRBD1; J: TRBJ1-2; size: .; CDR3: CASSYKGQGHYGYTF; DNA: TGTGCCAGCAGTTATAAGGGACAGGGTCACTATGGCTACACCTTC
V: TRBV29-1; D: .; J: TRBJ1-2; size: few; CDR3: CSGSTGNYGYTF; DNA: TGCAGCGGAAGTACCGGCAACTATGGCTACACCTTC
V: TRBV29-1; D: TRBD2; J: TRBJ2-2; size: .; CDR3: CSVAGLAGGPGTGELFF; DNA: TGCAGCGTTGCCGGACTAGCGGGAGGGCCGGGAACCGGGGAGCTGTTTTTT
V: TRBV29-1; D: TRBD1; J: TRBJ1-5; size: .; CDR3: CSVVQGDQPQHF; DNA: TGCAGCGTCGTACAGGGGGATCAGCCCCAGCATTTT
V: TRBV7-9; D: TRBD1; J: TRBJ2-3; size: .; CDR3: CASSPGPGQGTDTQYF; DNA: TGTGCCAGCAGCCCTGGGCCGGGACAGGGGACAGATACGCAGTATTTT
V: TRBV7-9; D: .; J: TRBJ2-5; size: few; CDR3: CASSPVEETQYF; DNA: TGTGCCAGCAGCCCCGTAGAGGAGACCCAGTACTTC
V: TRBV6-5; D: TRBD1; J: TRBJ1-5; size: .; CDR3: CASSYGQGHGQPQHF; DNA: TGTGCCAGCAGTTACGGACAGGGTCATGGGCAGCCCCAGCATTTT
V: TRBV2; D: .; J: TRBJ1-2; size: .; CDR3: CASSAVDYGYTF; DNA: TGTGCCAGCAGTGCAGTGGATTATGGCTACACCTTC
V: TRBV2; D: .; J: TRBJ2-7; size: .; CDR3: CASAYYYEQYF; DNA: TGTGCCAGCGCGTATTACTACGAGCAGTACTTC
V: TRBV2; D: .; J: TRBJ2-5; size: .; CDR3: CASSRETQYF; DNA: TGTGCCAGCTCTCGGGAGACCCAGTACTTC